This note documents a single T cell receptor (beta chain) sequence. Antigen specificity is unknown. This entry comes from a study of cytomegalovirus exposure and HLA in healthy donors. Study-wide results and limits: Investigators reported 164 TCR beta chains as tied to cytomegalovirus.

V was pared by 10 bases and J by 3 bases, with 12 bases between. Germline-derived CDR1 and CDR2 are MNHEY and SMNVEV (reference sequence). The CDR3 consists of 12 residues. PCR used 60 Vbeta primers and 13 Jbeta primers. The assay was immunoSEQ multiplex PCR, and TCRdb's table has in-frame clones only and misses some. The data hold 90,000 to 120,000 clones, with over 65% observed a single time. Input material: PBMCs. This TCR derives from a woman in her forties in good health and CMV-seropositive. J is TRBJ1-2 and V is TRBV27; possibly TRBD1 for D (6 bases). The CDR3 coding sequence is TGTGCCACCCCGGACAGAGACTATGGCTACACCTTC. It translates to CATPDRDYGYTF.